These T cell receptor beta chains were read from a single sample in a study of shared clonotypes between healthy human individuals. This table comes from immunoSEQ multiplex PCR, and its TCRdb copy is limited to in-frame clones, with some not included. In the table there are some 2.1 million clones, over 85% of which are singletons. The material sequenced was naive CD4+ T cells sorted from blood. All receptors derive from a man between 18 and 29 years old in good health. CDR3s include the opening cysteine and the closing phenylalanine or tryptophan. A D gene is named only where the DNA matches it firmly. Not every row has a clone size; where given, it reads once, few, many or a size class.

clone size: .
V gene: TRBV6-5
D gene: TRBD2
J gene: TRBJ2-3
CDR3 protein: CASPQGRADTQYF
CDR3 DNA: TGTGCCAGCCCTCAAGGGAGGGCAGATACGCAGTATTTT

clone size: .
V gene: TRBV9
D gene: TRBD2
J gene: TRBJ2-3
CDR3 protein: CASSVVGGGTDTQYF
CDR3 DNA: TGTGCCAGCAGCGTAGTCGGGGGGGGCACAGATACGCAGTATTTT

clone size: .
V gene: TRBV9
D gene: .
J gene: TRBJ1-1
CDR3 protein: CASSRGEREAFF
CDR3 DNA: TGTGCCAGCAGCAGAGGGGAACGGGAAGCTTTCTTT

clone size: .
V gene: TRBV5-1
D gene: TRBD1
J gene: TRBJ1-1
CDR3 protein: CASSPDRVTEAFF
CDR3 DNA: TGCGCCAGCAGTCCGGACAGGGTGACTGAAGCTTTCTTT

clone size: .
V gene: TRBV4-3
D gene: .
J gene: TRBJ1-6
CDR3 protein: CASSQDGLYNSPLHF
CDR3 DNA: TGCGCCAGCAGCCAAGACGGACTCTATAATTCACCCCTCCACTTT

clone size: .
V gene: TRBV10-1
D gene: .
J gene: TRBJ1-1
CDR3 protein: CASSELQDSGEAFF
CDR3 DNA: TGCGCCAGCAGTGAGTTGCAAGACAGCGGTGAGGCTTTCTTT

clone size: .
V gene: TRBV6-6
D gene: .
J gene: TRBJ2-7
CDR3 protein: CASSLSRQPLSYEQYF
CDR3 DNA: TGTGCCAGCAGCCTCTCCCGCCAGCCACTTTCCTACGAGCAGTACTTC

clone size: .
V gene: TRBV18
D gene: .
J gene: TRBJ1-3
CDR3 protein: CASSPNPSSSGNTIYF
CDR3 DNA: TGTGCCAGCTCACCTAATCCCTCGAGCTCTGGAAACACCATATATTTT

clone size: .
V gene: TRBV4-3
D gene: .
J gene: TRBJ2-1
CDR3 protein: CASSQDLGTGPQFF
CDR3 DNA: TGCGCCAGCAGCCAAGATCTCGGAACGGGCCCGCAGTTCTTC

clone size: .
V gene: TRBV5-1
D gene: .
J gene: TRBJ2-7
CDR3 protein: CASSYYGTGRSYEQYF
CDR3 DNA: TGCGCCAGCAGCTATTACGGGACGGGACGGAGTTACGAGCAGTACTTC

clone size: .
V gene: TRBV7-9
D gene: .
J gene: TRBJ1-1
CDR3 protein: CASGIGGVTEAFF
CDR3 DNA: TGTGCCAGCGGTATCGGGGGGGTCACTGAAGCTTTCTTT

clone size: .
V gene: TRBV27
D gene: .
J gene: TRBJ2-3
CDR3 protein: CASSSTGLSTDTQYF
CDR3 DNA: TGTGCCAGCAGTTCGACAGGATTGAGCACAGATACGCAGTATTTT

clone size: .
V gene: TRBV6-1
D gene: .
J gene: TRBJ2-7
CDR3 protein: CASKGRTQNYEQYF
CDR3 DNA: TGTGCCAGCAAGGGCAGGACACAAAACTACGAGCAGTACTTC

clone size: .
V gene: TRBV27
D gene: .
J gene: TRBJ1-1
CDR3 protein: CASSARELNTEAFF
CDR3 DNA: TGTGCCAGCAGTGCCAGGGAATTGAACACTGAAGCTTTCTTT

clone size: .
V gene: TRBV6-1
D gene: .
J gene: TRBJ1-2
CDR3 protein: CASRPDPGANYGYTF
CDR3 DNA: TGTGCCAGCAGACCCGACCCGGGAGCTAACTATGGCTACACCTTC

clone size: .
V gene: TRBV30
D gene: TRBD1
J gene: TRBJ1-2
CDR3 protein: CAQTRGESYYGYTF
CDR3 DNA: TGTGCCCAGACCAGGGGGGAATCGTACTATGGCTACACCTTC

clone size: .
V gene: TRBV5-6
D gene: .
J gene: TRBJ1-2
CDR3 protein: CASSFPLSNGYTF
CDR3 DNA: TGTGCCAGCAGCTTTCCCCTATCTAACGGCTACACCTTC

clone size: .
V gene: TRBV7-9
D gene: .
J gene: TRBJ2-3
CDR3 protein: CASSLVKPTDTQYF
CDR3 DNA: TGTGCCAGCAGCTTAGTCAAACCCACAGATACGCAGTATTTT

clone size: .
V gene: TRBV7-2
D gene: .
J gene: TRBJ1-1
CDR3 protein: CASSLRQGNTEAFF
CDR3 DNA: TGTGCCAGCAGCTTACGCCAGGGAAACACTGAAGCTTTCTTT

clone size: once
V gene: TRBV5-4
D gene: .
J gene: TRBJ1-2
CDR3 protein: CASRTPGTPIDGYTF
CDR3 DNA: TGTGCCAGCAGGACGCCGGGAACTCCAATCGACGGCTACACCTTC

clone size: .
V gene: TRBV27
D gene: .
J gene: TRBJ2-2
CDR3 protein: CASSSQGTGELFF
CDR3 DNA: TGTGCCAGCAGTTCCCAGGGTACCGGGGAGCTGTTTTTT

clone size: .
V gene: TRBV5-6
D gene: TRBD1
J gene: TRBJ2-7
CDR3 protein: CASSSDRGESYEQYF
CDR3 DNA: TGTGCCAGCAGCTCCGACAGGGGAGAGTCCTACGAGCAGTACTTC

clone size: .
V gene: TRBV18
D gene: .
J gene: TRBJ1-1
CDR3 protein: CASSPPGQGRADEAFF
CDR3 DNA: TGTGCCAGCTCACCACCCGGCCAGGGAAGGGCGGATGAAGCTTTCTTT

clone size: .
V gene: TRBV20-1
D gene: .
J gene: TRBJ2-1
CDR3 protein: CSARRTVEQFF
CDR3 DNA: TGCAGTGCCAGAAGGACAGTTGAGCAGTTCTTC

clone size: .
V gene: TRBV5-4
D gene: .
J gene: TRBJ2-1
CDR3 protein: CASSSESGYSYNEQFF
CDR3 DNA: TGTGCCAGCAGCTCCGAAAGCGGCTATTCCTACAATGAGCAGTTCTTC

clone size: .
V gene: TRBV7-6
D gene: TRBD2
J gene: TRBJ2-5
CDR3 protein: CASSLGTKVQETQYF
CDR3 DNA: TGTGCCAGCAGCTTGGGGACTAAAGTTCAAGAGACCCAGTACTTC

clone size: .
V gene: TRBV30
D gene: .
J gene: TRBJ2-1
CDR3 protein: CAWSWGPNEQFF
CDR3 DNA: TGTGCCTGGAGTTGGGGGCCTAATGAGCAGTTCTTC

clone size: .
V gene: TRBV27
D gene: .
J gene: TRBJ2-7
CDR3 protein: CASSLFGGTADYEQYF
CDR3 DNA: TGTGCCAGCAGTTTATTCGGGGGGACAGCAGACTACGAGCAGTACTTC

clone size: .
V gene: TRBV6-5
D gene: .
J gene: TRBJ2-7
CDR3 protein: CASSSGAYEQYF
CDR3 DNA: TGTGCCAGCAGTTCAGGCGCCTACGAGCAGTACTTC

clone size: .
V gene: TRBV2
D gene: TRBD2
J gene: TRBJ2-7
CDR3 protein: CASSDSGGTLYEQYF
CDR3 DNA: TGTGCCAGCAGTGACTCGGGGGGGACTTTATACGAGCAGTACTTC

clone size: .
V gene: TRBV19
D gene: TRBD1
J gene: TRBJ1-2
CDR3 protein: CASSIVPGGANYGYTF
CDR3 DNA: TGTGCCAGTAGTATAGTGCCAGGGGGAGCTAACTATGGCTACACCTTC

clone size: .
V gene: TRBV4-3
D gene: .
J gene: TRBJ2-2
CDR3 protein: CASSQDTENTGELFF
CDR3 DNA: TGCGCCAGCAGCCAAGATACAGAAAACACCGGGGAGCTGTTTTTT

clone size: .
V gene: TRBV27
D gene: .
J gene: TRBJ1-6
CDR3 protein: CASSYTRDSPLHF
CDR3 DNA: TGTGCCAGCAGTTATACCAGGGACTCACCCCTCCACTTT

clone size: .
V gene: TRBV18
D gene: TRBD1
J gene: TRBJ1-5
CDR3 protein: CASSRTGGGNQPQHF
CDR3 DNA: TGTGCCAGCTCAAGAACAGGGGGAGGCAATCAGCCCCAGCATTTT

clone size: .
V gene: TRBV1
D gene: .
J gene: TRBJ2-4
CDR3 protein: CTSSQGTGEAKNIQYF
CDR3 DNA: TGCACCAGCAGCCAAGGGACAGGGGAAGCCAAAAACATTCAGTACTTC

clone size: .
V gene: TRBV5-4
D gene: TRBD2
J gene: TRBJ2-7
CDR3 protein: CASSLAGTSSYEQYF
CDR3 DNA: TGTGCCAGCAGCTTAGCCGGGACTAGCTCCTACGAGCAGTACTTC

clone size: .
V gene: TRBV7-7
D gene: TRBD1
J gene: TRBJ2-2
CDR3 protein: CASSYRQGDVPGELFF
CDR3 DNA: TGTGCTAGCAGCTACAGACAGGGGGACGTCCCCGGGGAGCTGTTTTTT

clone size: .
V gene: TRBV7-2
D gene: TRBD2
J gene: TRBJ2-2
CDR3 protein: CASSLVVPSGRTGELFF
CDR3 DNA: TGTGCCAGCAGCTTAGTCGTTCCTAGCGGGAGAACCGGGGAGCTGTTTTTT

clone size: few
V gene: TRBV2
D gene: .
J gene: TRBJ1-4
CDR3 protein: CASRARAATSGEKLFF
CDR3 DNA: TGTGCCAGCAGGGCTCGGGCCGCTACGTCTGGTGAAAAACTGTTTTTT

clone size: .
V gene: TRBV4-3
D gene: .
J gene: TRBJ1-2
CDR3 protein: CASSQVLSGGYTF
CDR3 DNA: TGCGCCAGCAGCCAAGTCCTGTCCGGCGGCTACACCTTC

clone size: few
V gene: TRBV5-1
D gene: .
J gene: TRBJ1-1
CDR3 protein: CASAPRAGGMNTEAFF
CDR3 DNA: TGCGCCAGCGCCCCCCGGGCCGGGGGGATGAACACTGAAGCTTTCTTT

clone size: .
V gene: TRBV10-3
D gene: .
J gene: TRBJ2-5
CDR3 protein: CAISESRTNIGETQYF
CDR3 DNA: TGTGCCATCAGTGAGTCGCGGACTAATATCGGGGAGACCCAGTACTTC

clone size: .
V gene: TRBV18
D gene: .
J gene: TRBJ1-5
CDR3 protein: CASSPSGGGNQPQHF
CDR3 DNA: TGTGCCAGCTCACCCTCTGGGGGCGGCAATCAGCCCCAGCATTTT

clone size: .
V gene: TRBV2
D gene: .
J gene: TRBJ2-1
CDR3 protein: CASSPGIDRSYNEQFF
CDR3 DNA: TGTGCCAGCAGTCCAGGGATCGACCGATCCTACAATGAGCAGTTCTTC

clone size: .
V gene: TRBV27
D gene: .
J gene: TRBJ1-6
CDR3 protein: CASSLYQGGVPLHF
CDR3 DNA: TGTGCCAGCAGTTTATACCAGGGAGGGGTTCCCCTCCACTTT

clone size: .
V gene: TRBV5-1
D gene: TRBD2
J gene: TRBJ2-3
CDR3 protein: CASRTSGSISTDTQYF
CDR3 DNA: TGCGCCAGCCGGACTAGCGGGAGCATTAGCACAGATACGCAGTATTTT

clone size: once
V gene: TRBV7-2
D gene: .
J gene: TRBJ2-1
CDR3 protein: CASSLVRTTGGEQFF
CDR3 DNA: TGTGCCAGCAGCTTAGTCCGGACTACCGGGGGTGAGCAGTTCTTC

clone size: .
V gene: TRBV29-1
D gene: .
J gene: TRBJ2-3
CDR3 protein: CSVKGTLTDTQYF
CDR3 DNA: TGCAGCGTGAAAGGGACACTCACAGATACGCAGTATTTT

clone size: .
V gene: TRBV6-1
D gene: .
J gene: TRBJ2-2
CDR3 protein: CASTLDSTGELFF
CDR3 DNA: TGTGCCAGCACCTTGGACAGTACCGGGGAGCTGTTTTTT

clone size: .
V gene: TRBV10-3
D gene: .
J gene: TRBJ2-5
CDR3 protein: CAISENRGETQYF
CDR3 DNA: TGTGCCATCAGTGAAAATCGTGGGGAGACCCAGTACTTC

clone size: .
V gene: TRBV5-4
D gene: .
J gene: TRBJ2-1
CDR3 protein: CASRLAQQSYNEQFF
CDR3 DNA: TGTGCCAGCCGATTAGCGCAACAATCCTACAATGAGCAGTTCTTC

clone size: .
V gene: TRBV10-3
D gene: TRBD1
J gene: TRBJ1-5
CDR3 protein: CAISRTTGLTGFGNQPQHF
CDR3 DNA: TGTGCCATCAGTCGGACGACAGGATTGACAGGGTTCGGCAATCAGCCCCAGCATTTT

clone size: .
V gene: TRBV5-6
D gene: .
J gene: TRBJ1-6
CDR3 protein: CASSLGAGVYGSPLHF
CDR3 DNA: TGTGCCAGCAGCTTGGGGGCGGGAGTTTACGGATCACCCCTCCACTTT

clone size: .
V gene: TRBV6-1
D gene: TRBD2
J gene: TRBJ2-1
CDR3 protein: CASSEFDSGGYNEQFF
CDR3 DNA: TGTGCCAGCAGTGAATTTGACAGCGGGGGTTACAATGAGCAGTTCTTC

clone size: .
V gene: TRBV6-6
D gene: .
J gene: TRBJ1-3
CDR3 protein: CASSGSSGNTIYF
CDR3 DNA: TGTGCCAGCAGTGGGAGCTCTGGAAACACCATATATTTT

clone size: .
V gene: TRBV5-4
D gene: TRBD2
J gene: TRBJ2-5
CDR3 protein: CASSLGLAGSQETQYF
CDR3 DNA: TGTGCCAGCAGCTTGGGGCTAGCGGGATCACAAGAGACCCAGTACTTC

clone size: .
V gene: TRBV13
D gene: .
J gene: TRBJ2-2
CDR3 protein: CASSLVGWGTGELFF
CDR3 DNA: TGTGCCAGCAGCTTAGTCGGTTGGGGGACCGGGGAGCTGTTTTTT

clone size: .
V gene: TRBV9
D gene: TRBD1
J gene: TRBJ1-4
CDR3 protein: CASGQGFANEKLFF
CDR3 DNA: TGTGCCAGCGGACAGGGTTTCGCTAATGAAAAACTGTTTTTT